This T cell receptor beta chain was sequenced for a study of blood T cell repertoires in COVID-19 (TCRdb year 2020). With regard to the full study: Collaborator samples came from the United States, Italy and Spain and covered acute and convalescent phases of COVID-19. Where available, HLA class I and class II types were taken from metadata supplied by the sample provider and were not determined by assay-based typing. Subjects who had been exposed to COVID-19, were actively infected with it, or had recovered from it provided the deeply sampled blood TCRbeta repertoires that made up the dataset. The samples were drawn from two sources: the first 160 participants of the ongoing ImmuneRACE study, and some 1,300 subjects contributed by 6 global collaborators. The repertoires were made available in a free public database intended to serve as a resource for research on the immune response to SARS-CoV-2. A de-identified subject ID, COVID-19 status, age in years and sex were almost always included in the sample metadata. The prospective study material was composed of cDNA or gDNA derived from T cells, B-cell-depleted T cells, or PBMCs.

What the authors observed across the whole study: Clinical and demographic metadata were provided uncurated, with the amount varying by source and participant.

A word on this clone: Its antigen remains unidentified. The sample holds no much larger clone one base away, and base qualities are not on file.

In the prospective study, participants were about 18 to 100 years old, resided in approximately 25 geographic areas of the United States, and were enrolled through a virtual design. Cohort assignment in the prospective study relied on participant-reported clinical history from a screening survey and a study questionnaire. ImmuneRACE Cohort 3 recovered participants were defined by two consecutive negative NP/OP PCR tests, healthcare professional clearance, or symptom resolution. In the prospective study, whole blood, serum and a nasopharyngeal or oropharyngeal swab were collected from each participant by mobile phlebotomists. Prospective study participants could optionally give additional blood draws and questionnaires over an approximately 2-month period. Prospective study blood samples were shipped either frozen or at room temperature before DNA extraction. TCRbeta CDR3 regions were amplified from genomic DNA by means of the immunoSEQ Assay, a bias-controlled multiplex PCR. As for the original processing: The number of nucleated cells in each sample was estimated by amplification of reference gene primers within the assay. Sequence reads were collapsed and filtered to measure the absolute abundance of every unique TCRbeta CDR3 rearrangement. For each sample, productive Simpson clonality was calculated by taking the square root of Simpson's diversity index across productive rearrangements. What TCRdb holds here is the immuneACCESS table cut down to in-frame rearrangements. Part of the clones is not present; checked against another copy, under half of the missing clones reflect an unresolved V gene, and the others are unexplained. V and J calls and clone size follow that table, whereas D and trimming were derived from the DNA. The sample table records roughly 150,000 clones; around 84% of these occur just once. Approximately 8% of the sample is in the top ten clones.

This clonotype was obtained from a woman between 50 and 59 years old who had recovered from COVID-19. What was sequenced was PBMCs or T cells enriched from blood (not recorded which).

The CDR3 in this case is CASSLLRSGRGDTQYF. The DNA is as follows: TGTGCCAGCAGCTTATTGCGTAGCGGGAGAGGAGATACGCAGTATTTT. The rearranged segments are TRBV7-2 and TRBJ2-3; 9 nucleotides in the junction match TRBD2. CDR1 and CDR2 were assigned from the germline V gene as SGHTA and FQGNSA. The CDR3 runs 16 amino acids, cysteine and phenylalanine included. CDR3 DNA is the only sequence kept; it has 48 bases, read in frame from the first base. The germline V and J ends show losses of 2 bases and 5 bases respectively, and no gene match explains 8 bases of the junction. Here the CDR3 is joined to the reference TRBV7-2 and TRBJ2-3 genes, and the full variable domain is: GAGVSQSPSNKVTEKGKDVELRCDPISGHTALYWYRQSLGQGLEFLIYFQGNSAPDKSGLPSDRFSAERTGGSVSTLTIQRTQQEDSAVYLCASSLLRSGRGDTQYFGPGTRLTVL.